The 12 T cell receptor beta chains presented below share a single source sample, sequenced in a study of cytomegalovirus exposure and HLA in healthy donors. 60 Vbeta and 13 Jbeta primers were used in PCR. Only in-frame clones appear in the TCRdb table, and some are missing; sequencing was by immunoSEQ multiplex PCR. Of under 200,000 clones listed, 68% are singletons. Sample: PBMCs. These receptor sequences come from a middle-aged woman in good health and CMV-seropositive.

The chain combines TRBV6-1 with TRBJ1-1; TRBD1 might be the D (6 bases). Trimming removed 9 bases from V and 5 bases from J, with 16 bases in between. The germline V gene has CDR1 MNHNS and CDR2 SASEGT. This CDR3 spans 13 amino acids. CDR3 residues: CASITGLWTEAFF. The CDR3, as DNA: TGTGCCAGTATAACAGGGCTTTGGACTGAAGCTTTCTTT.

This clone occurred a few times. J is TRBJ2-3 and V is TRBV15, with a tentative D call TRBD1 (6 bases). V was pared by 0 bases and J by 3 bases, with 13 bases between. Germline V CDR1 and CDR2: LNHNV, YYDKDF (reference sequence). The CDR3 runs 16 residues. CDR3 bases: TGTGCCACCAGCAGAGATCCAGGGGTGGAAACAGATACGCAGTATTTT. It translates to CATSRDPGVETDTQYF.

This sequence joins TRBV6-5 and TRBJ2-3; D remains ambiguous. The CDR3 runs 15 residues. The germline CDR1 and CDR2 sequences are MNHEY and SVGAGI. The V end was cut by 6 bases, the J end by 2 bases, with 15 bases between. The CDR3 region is CASSPRRRPTDTQYF. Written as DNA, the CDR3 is TGTGCCAGCAGCCCCCGTCGCAGGCCCACAGATACGCAGTATTTT.

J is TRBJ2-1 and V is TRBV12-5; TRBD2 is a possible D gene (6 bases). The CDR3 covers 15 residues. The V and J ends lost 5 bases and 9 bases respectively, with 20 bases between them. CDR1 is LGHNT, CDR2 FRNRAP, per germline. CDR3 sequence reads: CASGQGLTWSGEQFF. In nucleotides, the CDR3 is TGTGCTAGTGGTCAAGGACTAACATGGAGCGGTGAGCAGTTCTTC.

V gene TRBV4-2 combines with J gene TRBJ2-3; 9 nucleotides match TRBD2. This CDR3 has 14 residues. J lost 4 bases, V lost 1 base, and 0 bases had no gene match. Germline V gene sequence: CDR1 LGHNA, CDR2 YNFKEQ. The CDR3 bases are TGTGCCAGCAGCCAAGGGACTAGCGCAGATACGCAGTATTTT. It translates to CASSQGTSADTQYF.

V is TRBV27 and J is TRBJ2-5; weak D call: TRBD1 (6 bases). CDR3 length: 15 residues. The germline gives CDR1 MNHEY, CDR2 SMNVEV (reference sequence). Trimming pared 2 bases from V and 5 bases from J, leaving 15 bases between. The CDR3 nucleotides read TGTGCCAGCAGTTTAATGTACAGGGACGGGGAGACCCAGTACTTC. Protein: CASSLMYRDGETQYF.

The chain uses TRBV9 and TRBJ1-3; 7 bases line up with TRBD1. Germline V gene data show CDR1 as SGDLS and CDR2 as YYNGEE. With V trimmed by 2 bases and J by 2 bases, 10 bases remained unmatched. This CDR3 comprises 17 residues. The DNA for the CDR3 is TGTGCCAGCAGCGTGGAAGTGACAGGGACAGCTGGAAACACCATATATTTT. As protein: CASSVEVTGTAGNTIYF.

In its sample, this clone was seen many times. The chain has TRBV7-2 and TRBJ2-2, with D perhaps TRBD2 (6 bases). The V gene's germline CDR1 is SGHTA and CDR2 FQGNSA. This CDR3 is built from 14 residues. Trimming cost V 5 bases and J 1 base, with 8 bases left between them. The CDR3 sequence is CASSGSGNTGELFF. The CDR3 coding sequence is TGTGCCAGCAGCGGTAGCGGGAACACCGGGGAGCTGTTTTTT.

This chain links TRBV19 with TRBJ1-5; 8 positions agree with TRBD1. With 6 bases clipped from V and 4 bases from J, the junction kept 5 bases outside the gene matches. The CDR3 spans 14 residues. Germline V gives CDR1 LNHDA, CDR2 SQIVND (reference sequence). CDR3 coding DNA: TGTGCCAGTAGGGTCCAGGGGGCGAATCAGCCCCAGCATTTT. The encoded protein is CASRVQGANQPQHF.

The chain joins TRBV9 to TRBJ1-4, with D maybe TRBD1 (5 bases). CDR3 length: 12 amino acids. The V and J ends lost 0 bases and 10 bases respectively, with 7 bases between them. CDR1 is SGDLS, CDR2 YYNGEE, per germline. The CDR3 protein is CASSVDGGKLFF. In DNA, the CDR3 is TGTGCCAGCAGCGTAGACGGGGGAAAACTGTTTTTT. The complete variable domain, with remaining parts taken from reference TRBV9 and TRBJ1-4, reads DSGVTQTPKHLITATGQRVTLRCSPRSGDLSVYWYQQSLDQGLQFLIQYYNGEERAKGNILERFSAQQFPDLHSELNLSSLELGDSALYFCASSVDGGKLFFGSGTQLSVL.

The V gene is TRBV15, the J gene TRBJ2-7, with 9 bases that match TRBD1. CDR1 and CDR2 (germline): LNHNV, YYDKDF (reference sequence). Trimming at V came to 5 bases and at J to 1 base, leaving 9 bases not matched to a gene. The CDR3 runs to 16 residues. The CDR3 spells CATSPGTGFRSYEQYF. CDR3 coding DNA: TGTGCCACCAGCCCCGGGACAGGGTTTCGTTCCTACGAGCAGTACTTC.

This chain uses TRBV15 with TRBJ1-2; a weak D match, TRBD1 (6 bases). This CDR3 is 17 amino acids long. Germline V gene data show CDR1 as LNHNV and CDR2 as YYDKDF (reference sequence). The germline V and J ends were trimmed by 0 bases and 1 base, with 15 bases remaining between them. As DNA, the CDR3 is TGTGCCACCAGCAGAGATTTACCAGGGGCGGTTAACTATGGCTACACCTTC. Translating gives CATSRDLPGAVNYGYTF.